These 30 T cell receptor beta chains were all obtained from the same sample, sequenced in a study of patients and donors after allogeneic stem cell transplantation. Each CDR3 protein is one row after TCRdb ran MiXCR on the RT-PCR reads. This table has some 92,000 distinct CDR3 sequences, approximately 49% appearing once. The sequencing input was blood, either unsorted or a sorted T cell fraction (not recorded which). The receptors stem from a human donor who was either an allogeneic HSCT recipient or a stem cell or donor lymphocyte infusion donor (not recorded which). It is not recorded whose cells these are; they may come from a transplant donor.

The chain links TRBV7-2 to TRBJ1-2; tentatively, D is TRBD1 (5 bases). This CDR3 is built from 11 residues. V lost 5 bases to trimming and J lost 8 bases, with 9 bases between them. CDR1 and CDR2 from the germline V gene are SGHTA and FQGNSA. Here the CDR3 reads CASSPQGGYTF. The CDR3 nucleotides are TGTGCCAGCAGCCCGCAGGGAGGCTACACCTTC.

This clonotype was recorded a few times. As DNA, the CDR3 is TGTGCCAGCAGCTTTATAACAGATTCCTATGGCTACACCTTC. The encoded protein is CASSFITDSYGYTF. The chain uses TRBV7-9 and TRBJ1-2; no clear D gene. There are 14 residues in the CDR3. Germline V CDR1 and CDR2: SEHNR, FQNEAQ (reference sequence). The V and J ends lost 3 bases and 4 bases respectively, with 12 bases between them.

The rearrangement links TRBV11-1 to TRBJ1-1; 7 bases line up with TRBD1. This CDR3 contains 17 residues. The V and J ends lost 5 bases and 5 bases, in that order; junction bases with no gene match: 17. Germline values: CDR1 SGHAT, CDR2 FQDESV (reference sequence). For the CDR3, the DNA is TGTGCCAGCAGCACCCGACAGGGAAGCAAAGCGGTGACTGAAGCTTTCTTT. Its translation is CASSTRQGSKAVTEAFF.

V usage is TRBV3-1 and J usage is TRBJ2-1; 11 nucleotides align to TRBD2. The germline gives CDR1 LGHDT, CDR2 YNNKEL (reference sequence). J was trimmed by 9 bases and V by 3 bases; bases with no gene match: 4. The CDR3 sequence is 14 residues long. The CDR3 is CASSQELAGVEQFF. As DNA, the CDR3 is TGTGCCAGCAGCCAGGAACTAGCGGGAGTTGAGCAGTTCTTC.

Written as DNA, the CDR3 is TGCGCCAGCAGCCAACCTCGTTCGGGAGATACGCAGTATTTT. Translated: CASSQPRSGDTQYF. The rearrangement links TRBV4-3 to TRBJ2-3; no definite D call. The V and J ends lost 2 bases and 5 bases respectively, with 11 bases between them. Looked up from germline, CDR1 is LGHNA and CDR2 is YSLEER. This CDR3 has 14 residues.

The chain uses TRBV27 and TRBJ2-3, with 8 bases identical to TRBD1. V shed 5 bases, J shed 0 bases, and the junction held 1 base outside the gene matches. Germline CDR1 reads MNHEY; CDR2 reads SMNVEV (reference sequence). The CDR3 totals 14 residues. CDR3 sequence (DNA): TGTGCCAGCAGTGGGGACAGGAGCACAGATACGCAGTATTTT. This sequence encodes CASSGDRSTDTQYF.

This clonotype has just a few counts. The chain links TRBV20-1 to TRBJ1-2, with D unresolved. The CDR3 covers 13 residues. Per the germline V gene, CDR1 is DFQATT and CDR2 is SNEGSKA (reference sequence). V lost 5 bases and J lost 0, with 10 bases in between. The CDR3, as DNA: TGCAGTGCTTTGGCCCCCGCTAACTATGGCTACACCTTC. Amino acid sequence: CSALAPANYGYTF.

This clonotype is medium-sized. The chain combines TRBV29-1 with TRBJ1-1; 9 bases fit TRBD1. The J segment lost 4 bases and the V segment lost 4 bases, leaving 10 bases of the junction unmatched. This CDR3 contains 15 residues. Germline-derived CDR1 and CDR2 are SQVTM and ANQGSEA. CDR3 DNA sequence: TGCAGCGTTGGACAGGGACAGGGAACCGCCACTGAAGCTTTCTTT. Amino acid sequence: CSVGQGQGTATEAFF.

The chain links TRBV12-3 or TRBV12-4 to TRBJ1-4; TRBD1 matches 10 bases. J was trimmed by 4 bases and V by 1 base; bases with no gene match: 9. The CDR3 totals 18 residues. CDR3 residues: CASSLGTGGGPGNEKLFF. CDR3 nucleotide sequence: TGTGCCAGCAGTTTAGGGACAGGGGGAGGGCCAGGTAATGAAAAACTGTTTTTT.

This chain connects TRBV12-3 or TRBV12-4 to TRBJ1-5; D unclear. Trimming cost V 3 bases and J 12 bases, with 18 bases left between them. This CDR3 region has 14 residues. The CDR3 nucleotides are TGTGCCAGCAGTTTCCACCATGACATGGTTCACCAGCATTTT. The encoded protein is CASSFHHDMVHQHF.

The chain links TRBV12-5 to TRBJ2-1; 7 bases fit TRBD1. This CDR3 comprises 15 residues. The V and J ends lost 5 bases and 8 bases, in that order; junction bases with no gene match: 12. Germline loops: CDR1 LGHNT, CDR2 FRNRAP. CDR3 sequence (DNA): TGTGCTAGTGGTCAAGGTCGGGACAGCCTGCATGAGCAGTTCTTC. It translates to CASGQGRDSLHEQFF.

The chain has TRBV4-3 and TRBJ2-1, with a weak D call TRBD2 (6 bases). With 5 bases removed from V and 2 bases from J, the gap between germline ends came to 13 bases. The CDR3 consists of 15 residues. Per germline, CDR1 LGHNA and CDR2 YSLEER. CDR3 sequence reads: CASSYWRDPYNEQFF. CDR3 nucleotides: TGCGCCAGCAGCTACTGGCGGGATCCCTACAATGAGCAGTTCTTC.

V gene TRBV9 combines with J gene TRBJ2-3; 7 bases are shared with TRBD2. Germline lookup yields CDR1 SGDLS and CDR2 YYNGEE. The CDR3 runs to 15 residues. Trimming cost V 5 bases and J 2 bases; bases outside gene matches: 8. CDR3: CASRPGTTPTDTQYF. In DNA, the CDR3 is TGTGCCAGCAGGCCGGGGACTACTCCCACAGATACGCAGTATTTT.

DNA for the CDR3: TGCGCCAGCAGCTTGACCAGGACAGAAGAAGCTTTCTTT. Translating gives CASSLTRTEEAFF. The chain is built from TRBV5-1 and TRBJ1-1; TRBD1 might be the D (6 bases). This CDR3 contains 13 residues. Germline V lookup: CDR1 SGHRS, CDR2 YFSETQ. The V and J ends lost 1 base and 8 bases respectively, with 12 bases between them.

In its sample, this clonotype was seen once. The chain recombines TRBV6-2 or TRBV6-3 with TRBJ2-7, with D uncertain. V lost 7 bases and J 2 bases, leaving 15 bases between the germline ends. Per germline, CDR1 MNHEY and CDR2 SVGEGT. This CDR3 spans 14 amino acids. CDR3 coding DNA: TGTGCCAGCATTGACGCCAGACCCCCCTACGAGCAGTACTTC. Translated: CASIDARPPYEQYF.

The genes are TRBV7-2 and TRBJ1-3; 7 nucleotides match TRBD1. Trimming cost V 1 base and J 6 bases; bases outside gene matches: 6. Germline-derived CDR1 and CDR2 are SGHTA and FQGNSA. CDR3 size: 15 residues. In nucleotides, the CDR3 is TGTGCCAGCAGCTTAGACTACAGGGGTGAAAACACCATATATTTT. It specifies CASSLDYRGENTIYF.

This clonotype was observed a few times. The chain is built from TRBV4-3 and TRBJ1-2; D is unresolved. This CDR3 region has 15 residues. Germline V gene data show CDR1 as LGHNA and CDR2 as YSLEER. The V gene lost 1 base and the J gene lost 0 bases, with 9 bases spanning the gap. DNA for the CDR3: TGCGCCAGCAGCCAAGCAAAGCATTCTAACTATGGCTACACCTTC. Its protein product is CASSQAKHSNYGYTF.

The J gene is TRBJ1-1, the V gene TRBV20-1, with D unresolved. The CDR3 contains 11 residues. Trimming cost V 6 bases and J 3 bases, with 8 bases left between them. Germline CDR1 and CDR2: DFQATT and SNEGSKA (reference sequence). DNA for the CDR3: TGCAGTGCCAGGCACGACACTGAAGCTTTCTTT. Translated: CSARHDTEAFF.

A few counts support this clonotype. This chain links TRBV6-5 with TRBJ1-2, with 9 bases that match TRBD1. From germline, CDR1 is MNHEY and CDR2 SVGAGI. The junction had 11 bases not matched to a gene; V was cut back by 3 bases and J by 6 bases. The CDR3 totals 16 residues. The CDR3 loop reads CASSYSRDREGNGYTF. For the CDR3, the DNA is TGTGCCAGCAGTTATTCCCGGGACAGGGAAGGAAATGGCTACACCTTC.

CDR3 protein: CATSSEGQGNEQFF. CDR3 bases: TGTGCCACCAGCAGTGAGGGACAGGGTAATGAGCAGTTCTTC. The genes are TRBV15 and TRBJ2-1; 9 bases are shared with TRBD1. Germline V gene data show CDR1 as LNHNV and CDR2 as YYDKDF (reference sequence). The CDR3 loop spans 14 amino acids. J was trimmed by 7 bases and V by 3 bases; bases with no gene match: 4.

The chain recombines TRBV10-1 with TRBJ1-2, with unresolved D. The CDR3 consists of 17 residues. Germline V CDR1 and CDR2: WNHNN, SYGVQD (reference sequence). Trimming took off 2 bases at V and 2 bases at J, with 18 bases between the two ends. The CDR3 DNA reads TGCGCCAGCAGTGAGGTGGGGAGCCCCTCAAAGAACTATGGCTACACCTTC. Translating gives CASSEVGSPSKNYGYTF.

The J gene is TRBJ1-3, the V gene TRBV7-2; TRBD1 is a possible D gene (6 bases). The CDR3 totals 15 residues. The germline V gene encodes CDR1 SGHTA and CDR2 FQGNSA. Trimming removed 5 bases from V and 7 bases from J, with 18 bases in between. The CDR3 spells CASSPQAGAGNTIYF. The CDR3, as DNA: TGTGCCAGCAGCCCGCAGGCGGGGGCCGGGAACACCATATATTTT. Supplemented by reference TRBV7-2 and TRBJ1-3, the full variable domain reads GAGVSQSPSNKVTEKGKDVELRCDPISGHTALYWYRQSLGQGLEFLIYFQGNSAPDKSGLPSDRFSAERTGGSVSTLTIQRTQQEDSAVYLCASSPQAGAGNTIYFGEGSWLTVV.

This chain links TRBV11-2 with TRBJ1-4; 8 nucleotides line up with TRBD1. The CDR3 consists of 15 residues. V gave up 6 bases and J gave up 2 bases; unmatched junction bases: 5. The germline CDR1 and CDR2 sequences are SGHAT and FQNNGV. In nucleotides, the CDR3 is TGTGCCAGCAGTCGAACAGGGGGGACTAATGAAAAACTGTTTTTT. Translating gives CASSRTGGTNEKLFF.

V usage is TRBV5-1 and J usage is TRBJ2-2; D is possibly TRBD2 (5 bases). Per the germline V gene, CDR1 is SGHRS and CDR2 is YFSETQ. The CDR3 runs 14 residues. V was trimmed by 1 base and J by 5 bases, leaving 9 bases between them. Written as DNA, the CDR3 is TGCGCCAGCAGCTTGCGGGATAGAACCGGGGAGCTGTTTTTT. The encoded protein is CASSLRDRTGELFF.

The chain employs TRBV29-1 and TRBJ2-7, with D perhaps TRBD2 (5 bases). The CDR3 totals 11 residues. CDR1 and CDR2 from the germline V gene are SQVTM and ANQGSEA. With 6 bases removed from V and 7 bases from J, the gap between germline ends came to 13 bases. CDR3 DNA: TGCAGCGTCGGAGGTGTCAGGGAGCAGTACTTC. Amino acid sequence: CSVGGVREQYF.

This clonotype was detected a few times. The V and J genes are TRBV13 and TRBJ1-3; unclear D gene. The V gene's germline CDR1 is PRHDT and CDR2 FYEKMQ (reference sequence). This CDR3 contains 15 residues. Trimming removed 0 bases from V and 0 bases from J, with 6 bases in between. Written as DNA, the CDR3 is TGTGCCAGCAGCTTAGGCGGGTTCTCTGGAAACACCATATATTTT. Its translation is CASSLGGFSGNTIYF.

This clonotype showed up just a few times. The chain uses TRBV29-1 and TRBJ1-2, with unresolved D. The CDR3 runs to 15 residues. Germline assignment: CDR1 SQVTM and CDR2 ANQGSEA. V lost 0 bases, J lost 7 bases, and 18 bases lay in between. The CDR3 DNA sequence: TGCAGCGTTGAAGATCGAGATATGGCAGCTTCTGGCTACACCTTC. The encoded protein is CSVEDRDMAASGYTF.

This sequence joins TRBV5-1 and TRBJ2-7; 8 bases line up with TRBD2. Germline V CDR1 and CDR2: SGHRS, YFSETQ. This CDR3 contains 14 residues. The V and J ends lost 4 bases and 2 bases, in that order; junction bases with no gene match: 5. The CDR3 sequence: CASSPTSGTYEQYF. The CDR3, as DNA: TGCGCCAGCAGCCCCACTAGCGGTACCTACGAGCAGTACTTC.

The genes are TRBV12-3 or TRBV12-4 and TRBJ1-1, with no clear D. This CDR3 has 14 residues. V was trimmed by 3 bases and J by 10 bases, leaving 18 bases between them. The CDR3 loop reads CASSFEMSGPGAFF. The CDR3 bases are TGTGCCAGCAGTTTTGAGATGTCGGGTCCCGGAGCTTTCTTT.

CDR3 sequence reads: CASSLLHSSYNSPLHF. The CDR3 DNA sequence: TGTGCCAGCAGCTTACTACACAGCTCCTATAATTCACCCCTCCACTTT. The chain joins TRBV7-9 to TRBJ1-6; D remains ambiguous. The CDR3 sequence is 16 residues long. Per the germline V gene, CDR1 is SEHNR and CDR2 is FQNEAQ (reference sequence). Between the trimmed V and J ends, which lost 2 bases and 0 bases, there was a span of 8 bases.